The sequence of this TCR beta chain was determined in a study of T cell repertoires in cytomegalovirus infection. TCRdb reprocessed the reads via MiXCR and lists one record per CDR3 protein. The table has a few hundred thousand distinct CDR3 sequences, 26% seen once. Germline assignment: CDR1 DFQATT and CDR2 SNEGSKA (reference sequence). This CDR3 has 13 residues. This sequence joins TRBV20-1 and TRBJ1-1, with 7 bases identical to TRBD1. The material sequenced was PBMCs. This clonotype was sampled from a human donor in good health (CMV status not recorded). Some clones in this sample may be carry-over from other donors' samples. CDR3 sequence: CSTKGQKVVEAFF. The CDR3 DNA sequence: TGCAGCACTAAGGGACAGAAGGTAGTTGAAGCTTTCTTT.